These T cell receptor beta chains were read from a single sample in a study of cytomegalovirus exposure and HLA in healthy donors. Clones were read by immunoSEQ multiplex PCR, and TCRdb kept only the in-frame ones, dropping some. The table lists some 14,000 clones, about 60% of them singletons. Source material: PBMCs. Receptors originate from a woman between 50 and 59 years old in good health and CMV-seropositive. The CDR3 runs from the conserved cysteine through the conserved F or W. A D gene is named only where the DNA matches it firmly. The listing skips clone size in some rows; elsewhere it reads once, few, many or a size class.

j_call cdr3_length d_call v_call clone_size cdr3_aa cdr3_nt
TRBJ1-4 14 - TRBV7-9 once CASSVTGRNEKLFF TGTGCCAGCAGCGTTACAGGTCGAAATGAAAAACTGTTTTTT
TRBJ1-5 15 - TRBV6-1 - CASSGGGLINQPQHF TGTGCCAGCAGTGGGGGAGGACTCATTAATCAGCCCCAGCATTTT
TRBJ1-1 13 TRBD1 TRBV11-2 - CAWGKGTGGQAFF TGTGCCTGGGGTAAAGGGACAGGGGGCCAAGCTTTCTTT
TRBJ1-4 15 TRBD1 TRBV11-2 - CASSARTGVIEKLFF TGTGCCAGCAGCGCTAGGACAGGGGTAATTGAAAAACTGTTTTTT
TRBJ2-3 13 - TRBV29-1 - CSVEPSGTDTQYF TGCAGCGTCGAACCTAGCGGCACAGATACGCAGTATTTT
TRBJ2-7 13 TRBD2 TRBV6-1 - CASSAGTSGVSYF TGTGCCAGCAGTGCGGGGACTAGCGGAGTCTCGTACTTC
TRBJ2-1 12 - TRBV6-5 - CASSRTGKEQFF TGTGCCAGCAGCCGTACCGGGAAGGAGCAGTTCTTC
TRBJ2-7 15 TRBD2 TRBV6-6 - CASSYGTSGFYEQYF TGTGCCAGCAGTTACGGGACTAGCGGGTTCTACGAGCAGTACTTC
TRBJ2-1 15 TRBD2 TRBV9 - CASSPSGSSYNEQFF TGTGCCAGCAGCCCGAGCGGGAGCTCCTACAATGAGCAGTTCTTC
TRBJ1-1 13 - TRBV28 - CASGGGVNTEAFF TGTGCCAGCGGAGGGGGGGTTAACACTGAAGCTTTCTTT
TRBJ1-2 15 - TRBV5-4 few CASRIYQGTEYGYTF TGTGCCAGCAGAATATACCAAGGGACTGAGTATGGCTACACCTTC
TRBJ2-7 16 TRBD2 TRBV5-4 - CASSRPGTSGRYEQYF TGTGCCAGCAGCCGCCCAGGGACTAGCGGGAGGTACGAGCAGTACTTC
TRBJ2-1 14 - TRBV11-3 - CASSKGRSGNEQFF TGTGCCAGCAGTAAAGGGAGGTCTGGCAATGAGCAGTTCTTC
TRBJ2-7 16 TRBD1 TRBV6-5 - CASSYSPAGGLNEQYF TGTGCCAGCAGTTACTCTCCCGCAGGGGGCCTAAACGAGCAGTACTTC
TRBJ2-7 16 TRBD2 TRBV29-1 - CSVEDRTSGNPYEQYF TGCAGCGTTGAAGACCGGACTAGCGGGAATCCCTACGAGCAGTACTTC
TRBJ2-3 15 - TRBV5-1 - CASSLDGDPADTQYF TGCGCCAGCAGCTTGGACGGGGATCCAGCTGATACGCAGTATTTT
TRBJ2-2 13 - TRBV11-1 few CASSLDRQGKLFF TGTGCCAGCAGCTTAGATCGGCAGGGGAAGCTGTTTTTT
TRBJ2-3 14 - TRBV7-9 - CASSLTLGADTQYF TGTGCCAGCAGCTTAACTCTGGGCGCAGATACGCAGTATTTT
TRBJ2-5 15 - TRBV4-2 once CASSHLSGVQETQYF TGTGCCAGCAGCCATTTGTCCGGAGTCCAAGAGACCCAGTACTTC
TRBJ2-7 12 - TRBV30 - CAFTGSSYEQYF TGTGCCTTTACAGGGTCTTCCTACGAGCAGTACTTC
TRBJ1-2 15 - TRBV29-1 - CSVDTFEGGVYGYTF TGCAGCGTTGATACTTTCGAGGGAGGGGTCTATGGCTACACCTTC
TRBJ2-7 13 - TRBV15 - CATSRSGAYEQYF TGTGCCACCAGCAGATCCGGGGCCTACGAGCAGTACTTC
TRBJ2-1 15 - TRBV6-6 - CASSPQGEGYNEQFF TGTGCCAGCAGCCCACAGGGGGAGGGCTACAATGAGCAGTTCTTC